This entry lists 8 T cell receptor beta chains sequenced from one sample in a study of identifying expanded T cells in peripheral blood. The repertoire was sequenced with immunoSEQ multiplex PCR; TCRdb's copy has only in-frame clones and lacks some. The sample has more than 90,000 clones, roughly 89% seen once. The sequenced material came from blood. The receptors originated from a person aged 18 to 75 in good health.

This clone has just a few counts. This sequence joins TRBV6-1 and TRBJ2-3; perhaps TRBD1 as D (6 bases). Germline values: CDR1 MNHNS, CDR2 SASEGT. CDR3 length: 15 amino acids. V lost 3 bases to trimming and J lost 0 bases, with 10 bases between them. This CDR3 reads CASSDGQGSTDTQYF. In DNA form, the CDR3 reads TGTGCCAGCAGTGACGGTCAGGGGAGCACAGATACGCAGTATTTT.

The rearrangement links TRBV28 to TRBJ1-4; 8 bases align to TRBD1. V shed 5 bases and J 8 bases; nucleotides not matched to a gene: 10. The CDR3 runs 15 residues. CDR1 is MDHEN, CDR2 SYDVKM, per germline. CDR3 loop: CASSLSGGRREKLFF. For the CDR3, the DNA is TGTGCCAGCAGTCTCTCAGGGGGCCGGCGCGAAAAACTGTTTTTT. Full variable domain (missing parts from reference TRBV28 and TRBJ1-4): DVKVTQSSRYLVKRTGEKVFLECVQDMDHENMFWYRQDPGLGLRLIYFSYDVKMKEKGDIPEGYSVSREKKERFSLILESASTNQTSMYLCASSLSGGRREKLFFGSGTQLSVL.

The chain combines TRBV6-5 with TRBJ2-1; D is perhaps TRBD2 (6 bases). The CDR3 runs to 15 residues. Trimming took off 6 bases at V and 5 bases at J, with 17 bases between the two ends. Germline CDR1 MNHEY, CDR2 SVGAGI. The CDR3 is CASRRDRDLNNEQFF. The CDR3 DNA sequence: TGTGCCAGCAGAAGAGATAGGGACTTAAACAATGAGCAGTTCTTC.

This chain uses TRBV15 with TRBJ1-5; TRBD1 agrees at 10 bases. V was pared by 0 bases and J by 6 bases, with 2 bases of the junction left unmatched. Germline V gene sequence: CDR1 LNHNV, CDR2 YYDKDF (reference sequence). There are 15 residues in the CDR3. The CDR3 spells CATSREGTGVQPQHF. The CDR3 DNA reads as TGTGCCACCAGCAGAGAGGGGACAGGGGTTCAGCCCCAGCATTTT.

This clone was detected a few times. The same CDR3 arises from other DNA sequences in this sample as well. The gene calls are TRBV5-1 and TRBJ1-1; no clear D. From germline, CDR1 is SGHRS and CDR2 YFSETQ. The CDR3 totals 14 residues. V lost 0 bases and J 0 bases, leaving 6 bases between the germline ends. The CDR3 loop is CASSLAPLNTEAFF. The CDR3, as DNA: TGCGCCAGCAGCTTGGCCCCCTTGAACACTGAAGCTTTCTTT.

The gene calls are TRBV4-1 and TRBJ2-7; either TRBD1 or TRBD2 may supply D (5 bases each). CDR1 is MGHRA and CDR2 is YSYEKL in the germline V gene. The CDR3 runs 15 residues. V was cut by 3 bases and J by 6 bases, with 18 bases left in between. The DNA for the CDR3 is TGCGCCAGCAGCCACTTCGGGGCTCCCCGCTCCGAGCAGTACTTC. Protein product: CASSHFGAPRSEQYF.

This chain connects TRBV5-6 to TRBJ2-5; possibly TRBD2 for D (6 bases). CDR1 SGHDT and CDR2 YYEEEE come from the germline V gene. Trimming cost V 4 bases and J 5 bases, with 12 bases left between them. The CDR3 has 13 amino acids. The CDR3 protein is CASSLGGWETQYF. The DNA for the CDR3 is TGTGCCAGCAGCCTGGGAGGTTGGGAGACCCAGTACTTC.

The chain employs TRBV15 and TRBJ2-7; the D gene is possibly TRBD1 (6 bases). The germline V gene encodes CDR1 LNHNV and CDR2 YYDKDF (reference sequence). This CDR3 has 13 amino acids. V was trimmed by 8 bases and J by 4 bases, leaving 15 bases between them. This chain's CDR3 is CATGTPGNYEQYF. DNA of the CDR3: TGTGCCACCGGGACACCAGGAAATTACGAGCAGTACTTC.